Shown below are 20 T cell receptor beta chains from a single sample sequenced in a study of cytomegalovirus exposure and HLA in healthy donors. The PCR made use of 60 Vbeta and 13 Jbeta primers. Method: immunoSEQ multiplex PCR; TCRdb's copy keeps in-frame clones and lacks some. The sample yields about 130,000 clones, about four fifths seen once. The sample taken for sequencing was PBMCs. Receptor source: a woman aged 40 to 50 in good health and CMV-seronegative.

The chain recombines TRBV6-5 with TRBJ2-1, with 12 bases lining up with TRBD2. The J segment lost 6 bases and the V segment lost 7 bases, leaving 7 bases of the junction unmatched. The length of the CDR3 is 15 residues. Germline V gene sequence: CDR1 MNHEY, CDR2 SVGAGI. The DNA for the CDR3 is TGTGCCAGCACCAAACTAGCGGGAGGACCCAATGAGCAGTTCTTC. Protein sequence: CASTKLAGGPNEQFF.

The rearrangement links TRBV27 to TRBJ2-2; D unclear. The CDR3 runs to 16 residues. CDR1 is MNHEY, CDR2 SMNVEV, per germline (reference sequence). Deletions cut 5 bases from V and 2 bases from J, with 15 bases between. CDR3 sequence: CASSPPRRRNTGELFF. CDR3 DNA: TGTGCCAGCAGTCCCCCCAGGCGCCGAAACACCGGGGAGCTGTTTTTT.

This clone has more than one count but fewer than ten. In the same sample, other DNA sequences code for this CDR3. V gene TRBV4-3 combines with J gene TRBJ2-5; perhaps TRBD2 as D (5 bases). The germline gives CDR1 LGHNA, CDR2 YSLEER. Trimming removed 0 bases at V and 2 bases at J, with 10 bases between. The CDR3 spans 15 residues. As DNA, the CDR3 is TGCGCCAGCAGCCAAGATCGGGGATTGCAAGAGACCCAGTACTTC. This sequence encodes CASSQDRGLQETQYF.

The rearrangement joins TRBV7-9 to TRBJ2-3; TRBD2 aligns across 8 bases. J gave up 1 base and V 4 bases, and 4 bases lay outside the gene matches. This CDR3 is built from 15 residues. Germline lookup yields CDR1 SEHNR and CDR2 FQNEAQ (reference sequence). Written as DNA, the CDR3 is TGTGCCAGCAGCTCCCAGACTAGCGGCACAGATACGCAGTATTTT. Residues: CASSSQTSGTDTQYF. The full variable domain, completed using reference TRBV7-9 and TRBJ2-3, is DTGVSQNPRHKITKRGQNVTFRCDPISEHNRLYWYRQTLGQGPEFLTYFQNEAQLEKSRLLSDRFSAERPKGSFSTLEIQRTEQGDSAMYLCASSSQTSGTDTQYFGPGTRLTVL.

The chain uses TRBV6-5 and TRBJ2-7; 9 bases are a match to TRBD2. Germline V gene sequence: CDR1 MNHEY, CDR2 SVGAGI. Unmatched junction bases numbered 11, after V lost 2 bases and J lost 6 bases. This CDR3 is built from 16 residues. CDR3 bases: TGTGCCAGCAGTTACGTCTGGAGTAGCGGGAGTAGCGAGCAGTACTTC. This encodes CASSYVWSSGSSEQYF.

The chain joins TRBV4-2 to TRBJ1-5; 8 bases are shared with TRBD1. Trimming removed 3 bases from V and 4 bases from J; junction bases left unmatched: 8. The CDR3 totals 16 residues. The germline V gene encodes CDR1 LGHNA and CDR2 YNFKEQ. Written as DNA, the CDR3 is TGTGCCAGCAGCCAGCGTAAGGACAGGGCAAATCAGCCCCAGCATTTT. It yields the protein CASSQRKDRANQPQHF.

The V gene is TRBV5-1, the J gene TRBJ1-4; 11 bases match TRBD1. Unmatched junction bases numbered 2, after V lost 0 bases and J lost 1 base. Germline assignment: CDR1 SGHRS and CDR2 YFSETQ. The CDR3 is 17 amino acids. CDR3 region: CASSLGTGGLTNEKLFF. CDR3 DNA sequence: TGCGCCAGCAGCTTGGGGACAGGGGGCCTAACTAATGAAAAACTGTTTTTT.

This clone has a single count. The chain joins TRBV25-1 to TRBJ1-1, with TRBD1 as a possible D gene (5 bases). This CDR3 comprises 14 residues. With 4 bases removed from V and 4 bases from J, the gap between germline ends came to 13 bases. CDR1 is MGHDK, CDR2 SYGVNS, per germline. In DNA form, the CDR3 reads TGTGCCAGCAGTGTGACAGCGGGAGGCACTGAAGCTTTCTTT. Its protein product is CASSVTAGGTEAFF.

The chain links TRBV7-2 to TRBJ2-7; 7 bases are shared with TRBD1. Germline CDR1 is SGHTA and CDR2 is FQGNSA. The length of the CDR3 is 15 residues. V lost 1 base, J lost 0 bases, and 3 bases stayed unmatched. The CDR3 coding sequence is TGTGCCAGCAGCTTAGATCCAGGGGGCTCCTACGAGCAGTACTTC. Translation gives CASSLDPGGSYEQYF.

The chain recombines TRBV5-5 with TRBJ2-1, with TRBD1 as a possible D gene (5 bases). The CDR3 spans 15 residues. Trimming took off 5 bases at V and 6 bases at J, with 18 bases between the two ends. The germline V gene has CDR1 SGHKS and CDR2 YYEKEE (reference sequence). This chain's CDR3 is CASSSLSGIFNEQFF. CDR3 coding DNA: TGTGCCAGCAGTTCACTTTCAGGGATATTCAATGAGCAGTTCTTC. Full variable domain (missing parts from reference TRBV5-5 and TRBJ2-1): DAGVTQSPTHLIKTRGQQVTLRCSPISGHKSVSWYQQVLGQGPQFIFQYYEKEERGRGNFPDRFSARQFPNYSSELNVNALLLGDSALYLCASSSLSGIFNEQFFGPGTRLTVL.

This clone has a handful of counts. The chain employs TRBV5-5 and TRBJ1-5; D gene unclear. The CDR3 runs to 15 residues. The germline gives CDR1 SGHKS, CDR2 YYEKEE (reference sequence). The V and J ends lost 0 bases and 0 bases respectively, with 7 bases between them. As DNA, the CDR3 is TGTGCCAGCAGCTTGGCCGGGGTTAGCAATCAGCCCCAGCATTTT. As protein: CASSLAGVSNQPQHF.

The chain recombines TRBV7-9 with TRBJ2-1, with 8 bases that match TRBD2. Per the germline V gene, CDR1 is SEHNR and CDR2 is FQNEAQ (reference sequence). V lost 6 bases, J lost 4 bases, and 8 bases stayed unmatched. The CDR3 consists of 15 residues. CDR3 coding DNA: TGTGCCAGCAGTTTCCTACGGGGGGGATACAATGAGCAGTTCTTC. It codes for CASSFLRGGYNEQFF.

The chain uses TRBV19 and TRBJ2-5, with TRBD1 matching 8 bases. CDR3 length equals 14 residues. With V trimmed by 3 bases and J by 5 bases, 5 bases remained unmatched. Germline V gene lookup returns CDR1 LNHDA and CDR2 SQIVND (reference sequence). The CDR3 reads CASSMLGQGETQYF. The CDR3 DNA is TGTGCCAGTAGTATGTTAGGACAGGGTGAGACCCAGTACTTC. Looking up the rest from reference TRBV19 and TRBJ2-5 gives the full variable domain: DGGITQSPKYLFRKEGQNVTLSCEQNLNHDAMYWYRQDPGQGLRLIYYSQIVNDFQKGDIAEGYSVSREKKESFPLTVTSAQKNPTAFYLCASSMLGQGETQYFGPGTRLLVL.

The V gene is TRBV9, the J gene TRBJ2-1; D is unresolved. In germline, CDR1 is SGDLS, CDR2 YYNGEE. V lost 0 bases and J lost 9, with 7 bases in between. This CDR3 is built from 12 residues. The DNA of the CDR3 is TGTGCCAGCAGCGTAGGCGCGGCTGAGCAGTTCTTC. Amino acid sequence: CASSVGAAEQFF.

Notes on this clone: The junction departs from germline at one end; a sequencing error may be responsible. DNA of the CDR3: TGTTCCAGCAGCGTAGGGGGGGGAGATGAAAAACTGTTTTTT. It codes for CSSSVGGGDEKLFF. This rearrangement joins TRBV7-9 to TRBJ1-4; D might be TRBD1 (6 bases). Germline assignment: CDR1 SEHNR and CDR2 FQNEAQ (reference sequence). The CDR3 is 14 amino acids.

This clone was seen only a few times. This rearrangement joins TRBV29-1 to TRBJ2-6; TRBD1 is a possible D gene (6 bases). V was pared by 7 bases and J by 2 bases, with 12 bases between. Germline values: CDR1 SQVTM, CDR2 ANQGSEA. This CDR3 comprises 14 residues. This chain's CDR3 is CSASEGAGANVLTF. As DNA, the CDR3 is TGCAGCGCGAGCGAGGGGGCTGGGGCCAACGTCCTGACTTTC.

The gene calls are TRBV5-1 and TRBJ2-1, with D unclear. Germline CDR1 is SGHRS and CDR2 is YFSETQ. This CDR3 has 14 residues. V was shortened by 3 bases and J by 5 bases, with 12 bases between the two germline ends. CDR3 bases: TGCGCCAGCAGCTCGACCGCAACTAACAATGAGCAGTTCTTC. It is translated as CASSSTATNNEQFF.

The rearrangement uses TRBV29-1 and TRBJ1-1, with D hard to call. V was trimmed by 0 bases and J by 3 bases, leaving 14 bases between them. The CDR3 length is 15 residues. The germline V gene encodes CDR1 SQVTM and CDR2 ANQGSEA. The CDR3 sequence is CSVEDPWEGHTEAFF. CDR3 DNA sequence: TGCAGCGTTGAAGATCCATGGGAGGGTCACACTGAAGCTTTCTTT.

With respect to this clone: This specimen includes other DNA sequences encoding the same CDR3. The chain uses TRBV14 and TRBJ1-3; D is unclear. CDR1 and CDR2 from the germline V gene are SGHDN and FVKESK. Trimming cost V 4 bases and J 0 bases, with 4 bases left between them. This CDR3 has 13 residues. The CDR3 DNA sequence: TGTGCCAGCAGCCTTAACTCTGGAAACACCATATATTTT. Amino acids: CASSLNSGNTIYF.

The count of this clone is one. This chain joins TRBV4-1 and TRBJ2-3; 8 nucleotides align to TRBD2. The J segment lost 5 bases and the V segment lost 4 bases, leaving 14 bases of the junction unmatched. CDR1 MGHRA and CDR2 YSYEKL come from the germline V gene. This CDR3 comprises 17 residues. CDR3 region: CASSLRGAGGVGDTQYF. CDR3 nucleotide sequence: TGCGCCAGCAGCCTCAGAGGGGCGGGAGGAGTGGGAGATACGCAGTATTTT.